This TCR beta chain is drawn from a study of blood T cell repertoires in COVID-19. The junction had 11 bases not matched to a gene; V was cut back by 2 bases and J by 5 bases. The CDR3 has 17 residues. Per the germline V gene, CDR1 is KGHDR and CDR2 is SFDVKD. TCRdb keeps only in-frame clones here, not all; method: immunoSEQ multiplex PCR. The data show approximately 350,000 clones, with more than 85% seen just once and roughly 3% held by the top ten. This study enrolled people aged roughly 18 to 89 from about two dozen US geographic areas. This receptor was taken from a woman aged 25-40 years who had recovered from COVID-19. Sequenced: PBMCs or T cells enriched from blood (not recorded which). The rearrangement joins TRBV24-1 to TRBJ2-1; TRBD1 aligns across 7 bases. The CDR3 loop is CATSDSVFGTVNNEQFF. DNA for the CDR3: TGTGCCACCAGTGATTCGGTCTTCGGGACAGTAAACAATGAGCAGTTCTTC.